The 23 T cell receptor beta chains listed next were all sequenced from one sample in a study of shared clonotypes between healthy human individuals. Generated by immunoSEQ multiplex PCR, the TCRdb table keeps only in-frame clones and is missing some. The sample holds about 1.1 million clones, around 82% seen once. Material for sequencing was memory CD4+ T cells from PBMCs. The subset is: CD45RA-negative fraction. The receptors derive from a man aged 18-30 years in good health. Some clones in this sample may be carry-over from other donors' samples.

This clone was recorded a few times. This chain joins TRBV5-4 and TRBJ2-3; 15 nucleotides line up with TRBD2. The ends lost 2 bases at V and 2 bases at J; junction bases unmatched: 3. Germline CDR1 is SGHNT and CDR2 is YYREEE (reference sequence). The CDR3 is 17 residues long. As DNA, the CDR3 is TGTGCCAGCAGCTTCGGACTAGCGGGAGGGTACACAGATACGCAGTATTTT. The encoded protein is CASSFGLAGGYTDTQYF.

This chain joins TRBV10-3 and TRBJ1-6, with 7 bases identical to TRBD1. V shed 6 bases and J 6 bases; nucleotides not matched to a gene: 8. CDR1 ENHRY and CDR2 SYGVKD come from the germline V gene. The CDR3 sequence is 15 residues long. CDR3: CAIREQQGFNSPLHF. CDR3 DNA sequence: TGTGCCATCAGAGAACAACAGGGGTTTAATTCACCCCTCCACTTT.

This clone was seen just once. The rearrangement joins TRBV12-5 to TRBJ2-7; D not certain. Trimming stripped 5 bases from V and 5 bases from J, with 10 bases between. CDR3 length: 12 amino acids. Germline lookup yields CDR1 LGHNT and CDR2 FRNRAP. DNA of the CDR3: TGTGCTAGTGGTCCCCAGAATAACGAGCAGTACTTC. Its protein product is CASGPQNNEQYF.

This clone has only one observation. J is TRBJ2-5 and V is TRBV30, with D maybe TRBD2 (6 bases). The CDR3 is 13 residues long. Trimming shortened V by 0 bases and J by 8 bases, and 13 bases separated the two germline ends. Germline CDR1 reads GTSNPN; CDR2 reads SVGIG (reference sequence). As DNA, the CDR3 is TGTGCCTGGAGTGTAGCGGGTGAGGGAACCCAGTACTTC. This codes for CAWSVAGEGTQYF.

The chain couples TRBV6-1 to TRBJ2-1; D may be TRBD2 (5 bases). The length of the CDR3 is 15 residues. CDR1 MNHNS and CDR2 SASEGT come from the germline V gene. The ends were cut back, 7 bases at V and 0 bases at J, with 13 bases in the middle. As DNA, the CDR3 is TGTGCCAGCAAACGAGAGCGGAGCTCCTACAATGAGCAGTTCTTC. Residues: CASKRERSSYNEQFF.

This clone was seen at least ten times. This sequence joins TRBV2 and TRBJ2-5; D is perhaps TRBD2 (5 bases). Trimming cost V 3 bases and J 1 base, with 6 bases left between them. This CDR3 comprises 13 residues. Per germline, CDR1 SNHLY and CDR2 FYNNEI. The chain's CDR3 is CASSEEAQETQYF. The CDR3 nucleotides are TGTGCCAGCAGTGAGGAGGCCCAAGAGACCCAGTACTTC.

The rearrangement links TRBV13 to TRBJ2-5; perhaps TRBD1 as D (5 bases). Germline V CDR1 and CDR2: PRHDT, FYEKMQ (reference sequence). The V end was cut by 1 base, the J end by 7 bases, with 16 bases between. The CDR3 has 15 residues. CDR3 sequence (DNA): TGTGCCAGCAGCTTAGTAAGGGGCCCGATGGGGACCCAGTACTTC. Its translation is CASSLVRGPMGTQYF.

This clone was found once. CDR3 region: CASSSAARVGNNEQFF. As DNA, the CDR3 is TGTGCCAGCAGCTCAGCCGCCAGGGTGGGTAACAATGAGCAGTTCTTC. The chain links TRBV7-2 to TRBJ2-1; possibly TRBD1 for D (5 bases). This CDR3 is built from 16 residues. The ends were cut back, 4 bases at V and 5 bases at J, with 18 bases in the middle. The V gene's germline CDR1 is SGHTA and CDR2 FQGNSA.

Turning to this clone: At the DNA level, this CDR3 is encoded by other sequences in the same sample as well. The chain is built from TRBV28 and TRBJ1-2; the match to TRBD1 covers 7 bases. Trimming cost V 1 base and J 4 bases; bases outside gene matches: 3. CDR3 length: 14 residues. Germline V CDR1 and CDR2: MDHEN, SYDVKM. The CDR3 spells CASSLSSGGYGYTF. DNA of the CDR3: TGTGCCAGCAGTTTATCATCAGGGGGCTATGGCTACACCTTC.

A word on this clone: The likely explanation is a read error, given a far larger clone one base away. CDR3 coding DNA: TGTGCCTGGACCACGTGGGCCGGGGAGGCCCAGTACTTC. Translated, it gives CAWTTWAGEAQYF. This chain uses TRBV30 with TRBJ2-5, with D maybe TRBD2 (6 bases). V was clipped by 4 bases and J by 9 bases, with 18 bases between them. The CDR3 spans 13 residues. The germline gives CDR1 GTSNPN, CDR2 SVGIG (reference sequence).

The V call is TRBV6-6, the J call TRBJ2-1; D remains ambiguous. Per germline, CDR1 MNHNY and CDR2 SVGAGI (reference sequence). The CDR3 is 15 amino acids. Trimming took 5 bases from V and 2 from J, leaving 13 bases between them. The DNA of the CDR3 is TGTGCCAGCAGTAACAGTTTAAGTACCTACAATGAGCAGTTCTTC. Translated: CASSNSLSTYNEQFF.

This clone was recorded only once. A read error may explain this, as a much larger clone is one base away. Since the CDR3 does not end with the conserved phenylalanine or tryptophan, this likely comes from a read error. The chain links TRBV28 to TRBJ2-7, with 16 bases fitting TRBD2. V was pared by 6 bases and J by 1 base, with 12 bases of the junction left unmatched. Germline lookup yields CDR1 MDHEN and CDR2 SYDVKM. The CDR3 length is 19 residues. The CDR3 loop reads CASSGMGLAGGLWSYEQYS. Written as DNA, the CDR3 is TGTGCCAGCAGCGGTATGGGACTAGCGGGAGGGCTTTGGTCCTACGAGCAGTACTCC.

Only a few counts were recorded for this clone. J is TRBJ2-1 and V is TRBV7-3, with D perhaps TRBD1 (6 bases). The CDR3 covers 13 residues. The germline V and J ends were trimmed by 5 bases and 7 bases, with 12 bases remaining between them. Germline assignment: CDR1 SGHTA and CDR2 FQGTGA. Here the CDR3 reads CASSVTRGNEQFF. DNA of the CDR3: TGTGCCAGCAGCGTCACCAGGGGTAATGAGCAGTTCTTC.

The genes are TRBV7-9 and TRBJ1-5, with D hard to call. Germline V CDR1 and CDR2: SEHNR, FQNEAQ (reference sequence). CDR3 length: 16 amino acids. V was trimmed by 1 base and J by 0 bases, leaving 10 bases between them. CDR3 residues: CASSLGTLGSNQPQHF. The CDR3 DNA reads TGTGCCAGCAGCTTAGGGACCCTCGGTAGCAATCAGCCCCAGCATTTT.

This chain connects TRBV18 to TRBJ2-1; a weak D match, TRBD1 (6 bases). This CDR3 has 13 amino acids. V lost 6 bases and J lost 6, with 12 bases in between. In germline, CDR1 is KGHSH, CDR2 LQKENI. CDR3 sequence (DNA): TGTGCCAGCTCGCAGGGACAAATCAATGAGCAGTTCTTC. The encoded protein is CASSQGQINEQFF.

The chain employs TRBV29-1 and TRBJ1-5; 8 bases match TRBD1. The CDR3 runs to 14 residues. Germline values: CDR1 SQVTM, CDR2 ANQGSEA. V lost 6 bases and J lost 4; bases outside the gene matches: 8. CDR3 in DNA: TGCAGCGTAGCCAACAGGGGGACAAATCAGCCCCAGCATTTT. Protein: CSVANRGTNQPQHF.

The chain has TRBV5-1 and TRBJ2-7; D perhaps matches TRBD2 (5 bases). CDR3 length equals 15 residues. Trimming shortened V by 4 bases and J by 3 bases, and 17 bases separated the two germline ends. Germline V lookup: CDR1 SGHRS, CDR2 YFSETQ. CDR3 bases: TGCGCCAGCAGCCGAGGGCCTGTCCAAAGCTACGAGCAGTACTTC. Protein: CASSRGPVQSYEQYF. Combining the CDR3 with reference TRBV5-1 and TRBJ2-7 gives the whole variable domain KAGVTQTPRYLIKTRGQQVTLSCSPISGHRSVSWYQQTPGQGLQFLFEYFSETQRNKGNFPGRFSGRQFSNSRSEMNVSTLELGDSALYLCASSRGPVQSYEQYFGPGTRLTVT.

About this clone: A read error is likely here: a far larger clone is one base away. It is likely a read error, because the conserved phenylalanine at the end of the CDR3 is missing. The chain carries TRBV5-4 and TRBJ1-3; D gene unclear. V was clipped by 0 bases and J by 6 bases, with 19 bases between them. In germline, CDR1 is SGHNT, CDR2 YYREEE (reference sequence). This CDR3 has 17 amino acids. DNA for the CDR3: TGTGCCAGCAGCTTGGTCCCCGGGAGGGAGATCGAAAACACCATATATTCT. Translated: CASSLVPGREIENTIYS.

V gene TRBV18 combines with J gene TRBJ2-3, with 9 bases aligning to TRBD2. Germline V lookup: CDR1 KGHSH, CDR2 LQKENI. V trimming: 4 bases; J trimming: 9 bases; junction bases outside the gene matches: 8. The CDR3 is made up of 14 amino acids. The CDR3 DNA reads as TGTGCCAGCTCACGGGTGACTAGCGGAGAAACGCAGTATTTT. As protein: CASSRVTSGETQYF.

The chain employs TRBV29-1 and TRBJ1-2, with TRBD1 matching over 7 bases. J gave up 4 bases and V 7 bases, and 6 bases lay outside the gene matches. Looked up from germline, CDR1 is SQVTM and CDR2 is ANQGSEA. The CDR3 sequence is 12 residues long. CDR3 coding DNA: TGCAGCGCCGTGACAGGGTCCTATGGCTACACCTTC. This translates into CSAVTGSYGYTF.

This clone was counted a single time. This rearrangement joins TRBV6-6 to TRBJ2-3; D gene unclear. This CDR3 has 11 amino acids. V lost 8 bases and J lost 5, with 8 bases in between. CDR1 and CDR2 (germline): MNHNY, SVGAGI (reference sequence). The CDR3 bases are TGTGCCAGCCAGGTTAGAGATACGCAGTATTTT. This codes for CASQVRDTQYF.

The chain is built from TRBV9 and TRBJ1-3; D might be TRBD1 (5 bases). The CDR3 is 18 residues long. Trimming removed 0 bases from V and 0 bases from J, with 16 bases in between. From germline, CDR1 is SGDLS and CDR2 YYNGEE. The CDR3 sequence: CASSVAPSQQGSGNTIYF. The DNA of the CDR3 is TGTGCCAGCAGCGTAGCCCCATCTCAGCAGGGCTCTGGAAACACCATATATTTT.

Details on this clone: This may come from a read error, since a much larger clone is one base off. The V call is TRBV30, the J call TRBJ2-1, with 8 positions matching TRBD2. Looked up from germline, CDR1 is GTSNPN and CDR2 is SVGIG (reference sequence). This CDR3 spans 14 amino acids. CDR3 in DNA: TGTGCCTGGAGTGTATTGCGGGGGGTGGGTGAGCAGCTCTTC. This codes for CAWSVLRGVGEQLF.